Below, one T cell receptor (beta chain) is given with its context. As yet, its antigen is unknown. The sample comes from a study of shared clonotypes between healthy human individuals. Study results and limitations: When compared with the clonotypes that were shared by all four sorted-subset donors, the non-shared clonotypes turned out to have lower generation probabilities.

The CDR3 is 12 amino acids. Germline V CDR1 and CDR2: WSHSY, SAAADI. Trimming removed 10 bases at V and 1 base at J, with 11 bases between. Naive CD8 isolation took CD45RO-negative cells positively selected for CCR7 and excluded terminally differentiated effector memory CD45RA+ cells. All of the donors resided in Nashville, Tennessee, and each was a Caucasian adult. Data came from immunoSEQ multiplex PCR; TCRdb stores just in-frame clones and leaves some out. The repertoire includes some 580,000 clones, nearly 98% of them detected once, and approximately 0.3% sits in the top ten. The J gene is TRBJ2-7, the V gene TRBV10-2; D is unresolved. The receptor was derived from a young man in good health. Source material: naive CD8+ T cells sorted from blood. CDR3 residues: CATSPGSYEQYF. In nucleotides, the CDR3 is TGCGCCACCTCACCTGGTTCCTACGAGCAGTACTTC.